This T cell receptor (beta chain) was sequenced during a study of blood T cell repertoires in COVID-19. Study summary: Collection of acute and convalescent COVID-19 samples took place in the United States, Italy and Spain. Sample material is recorded as cDNA or gDNA derived from T cells, B-cell-depleted T cells, or PBMCs.

After removal of 3 bases from V and 2 bases from J, the junction contained 17 bases not matched to a gene. This CDR3 spans 19 amino acids. Germline assignment: CDR1 SGHNT and CDR2 YYREEE (reference sequence). The authors' processing: Counts of nucleated cells, estimated from reference gene primer amplification, were obtained. This table comes from immunoSEQ multiplex PCR, and its TCRdb copy is limited to in-frame clones, with some not included. The V and J calls and clone size come from that table; D and trimming were worked out from the DNA. Of 110,000 to 150,000 clones in the sample, more than 65% are singletons; the top ten hold over 7%.

Source material: peripheral blood. The clonotype comes from a human donor in a cohort sampled during active COVID-19. The chain couples TRBV5-4 to TRBJ2-3; 8 nucleotides match TRBD1. This CDR3 is CASSSEIVGGTGPTDTQYF. The CDR3 DNA is TGTGCCAGCAGCTCAGAGATCGTAGGTGGGACAGGTCCCACAGATACGCAGTATTTT.